What follows describes a single T cell receptor (beta chain). Its antigen is not known. These data come from a study of type 1 regulatory T cells. TCRdb itself ran the reads through MiXCR, one entry per CDR3 protein. The data show about 68,000 distinct CDR3 sequences, around 60% seen once. The specimen sequenced was cultured T cells, either the whole culture or a sorted T cell fraction (not recorded which). Sample subset: Tr1-enriched cell product generated in vitro against host alloantigens. The source of this sequence is a human donor in good health.

CDR3 loop: CASSSGFQETQYF. Written as DNA, the CDR3 is TGTGCCAGCAGCTCGGGGTTCCAAGAGACCCAGTACTTC. V is TRBV13 and J is TRBJ2-5; TRBD2 is a possible D gene (5 bases). The CDR3 runs 13 residues. Germline V gives CDR1 PRHDT, CDR2 FYEKMQ (reference sequence). V dropped 4 bases and J dropped 1 base, with 7 bases sitting between them.